This T cell receptor beta chain was identified in a study of vaccination and CD4 T cells after COVID-19. The length of the CDR3 is 15 residues. The junction had 6 bases not matched to a gene; V was cut back by 5 bases and J by 0 bases. Germline-derived CDR1 and CDR2 are MDHEN and SYDVKM. Sequenced with the Oncomine TCR Beta short-read assay was DNA taken from cultured CD4+ T cells. Researchers extracted genomic DNA from CD4+ T cells that had been cultured. TCRdb used MiXCR to reprocess the PCR reads, holding one entry per CDR3 protein. The sample has approximately 9,300 distinct CDR3 sequences; about 36% are singletons. Treatment defined: approximately nine-day PBMC culture with coronavirus spike peptide pools or control peptides (ViraFEST assay). Prior to the COVID-19 pandemic (2011-2018), the unexposed donor's CD4+ T cells were collected. By share, this clonotype counts as medium-sized. Its cognate antigen is unknown.

Input material: CD4+ T cells from blood, cultured in vitro. The chain recombines TRBV28 with TRBJ1-1, with TRBD1 identical over 7 bases. This receptor was taken from a human donor in good health. The CDR3 nucleotides read TGTGCCAGCAGTCAGACAGGGTGGTTGAACACTGAAGCTTTCTTT. Translation: CASSQTGWLNTEAFF.